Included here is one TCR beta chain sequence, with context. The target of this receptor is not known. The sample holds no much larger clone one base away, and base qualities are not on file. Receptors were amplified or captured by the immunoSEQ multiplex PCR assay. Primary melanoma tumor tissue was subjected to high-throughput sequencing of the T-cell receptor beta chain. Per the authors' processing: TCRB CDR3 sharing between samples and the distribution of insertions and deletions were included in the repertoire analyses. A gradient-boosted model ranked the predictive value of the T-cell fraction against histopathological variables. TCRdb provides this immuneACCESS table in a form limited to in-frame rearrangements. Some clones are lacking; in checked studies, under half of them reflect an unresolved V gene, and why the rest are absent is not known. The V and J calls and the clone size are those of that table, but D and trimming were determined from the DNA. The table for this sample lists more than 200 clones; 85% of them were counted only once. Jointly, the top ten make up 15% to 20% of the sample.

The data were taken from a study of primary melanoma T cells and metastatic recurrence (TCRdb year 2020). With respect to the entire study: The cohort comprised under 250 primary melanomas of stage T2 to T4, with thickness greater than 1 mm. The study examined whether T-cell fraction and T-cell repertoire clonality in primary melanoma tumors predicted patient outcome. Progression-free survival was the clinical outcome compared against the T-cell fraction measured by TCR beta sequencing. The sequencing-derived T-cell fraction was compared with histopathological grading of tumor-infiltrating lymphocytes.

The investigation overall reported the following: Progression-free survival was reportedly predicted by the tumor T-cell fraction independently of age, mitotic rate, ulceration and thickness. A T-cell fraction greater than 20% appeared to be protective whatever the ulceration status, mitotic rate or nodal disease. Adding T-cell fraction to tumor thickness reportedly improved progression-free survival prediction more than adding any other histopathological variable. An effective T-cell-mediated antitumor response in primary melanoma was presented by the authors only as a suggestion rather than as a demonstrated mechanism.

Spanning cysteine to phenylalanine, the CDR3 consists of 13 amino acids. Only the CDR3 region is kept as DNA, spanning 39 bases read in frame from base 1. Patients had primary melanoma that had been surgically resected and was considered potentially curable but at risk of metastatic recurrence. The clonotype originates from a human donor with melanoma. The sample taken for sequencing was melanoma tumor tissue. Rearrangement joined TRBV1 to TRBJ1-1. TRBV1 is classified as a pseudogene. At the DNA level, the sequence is TGCGCCAGCAGCCAAGAGAGGACGGGACAAGCTTTCTTT. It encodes CASSQERTGQAFF.